These 31 T cell receptor beta chains came from one sample sequenced in a study of T-cell memory formation after mild COVID-19 (dated by TCRdb to 2020 to 2022). Receptor libraries were prepared by 5' RACE. For sequencing, an Illumina NovaSeq 6000 was employed. TCRdb reprocessing: public reads trimmed at Q25 with fastp, clones called with MiXCR, in-frame beta chains kept. Every entry covers one CDR3 protein and lists the most common genes and DNA from its rows. A total of over 450,000 distinct CDR3 sequences appear in this sample, about a fifth of them only once. The ten largest make up about an eighth of the sample. Source material: PBMCs or a T cell subset sorted from them (not recorded which). These TCRs come from an adult woman who had mild COVID-19 (a few samples of this study predate the infection). The sample titles of this study are shuffled in the database, so cell type and time point are left out; the donor was told from shared clones.

The sample holds a few counts of this clonotype. This rearrangement joins TRBV7-9 to TRBJ2-1; D remains ambiguous. Germline CDR1 reads SEHNR; CDR2 reads FQNEAQ (reference sequence). Deletions cut 5 bases from V and 9 bases from J, with 14 bases between. CDR3 length equals 13 residues. The CDR3 nucleotides are TGTGCCAGCAGCCCCGTCGGATTCAGTGAGCAGTTCTTC. Amino acid sequence: CASSPVGFSEQFF. Full variable domain (outside the CDR3, taken from reference TRBV7-9 and TRBJ2-1): DTGVSQNPRHKITKRGQNVTFRCDPISEHNRLYWYRQTLGQGPEFLTYFQNEAQLEKSRLLSDRFSAERPKGSFSTLEIQRTEQGDSAMYLCASSPVGFSEQFFGPGTRLTVL.

Only a few counts were recorded for this clonotype. The chain joins TRBV12-3 or TRBV12-4 to TRBJ1-2; possibly TRBD1 for D (6 bases). CDR3 length: 15 residues. Trimming removed 6 bases from V and 4 bases from J, with 18 bases in between. Written as DNA, the CDR3 is TGTGCCAGCAGACCAGAGACAGGTTTACCCTATGGCTACACCTTC. Translation: CASRPETGLPYGYTF.

The rearrangement links TRBV5-1 to TRBJ2-6, with D tentatively TRBD1 or TRBD2 (5 bases each). CDR3 length: 15 amino acids. Germline lookup yields CDR1 SGHRS and CDR2 YFSETQ. The germline V and J ends were trimmed by 4 bases and 2 bases, with 10 bases remaining between them. This chain's CDR3 is CASSRDGTGANVLTF. CDR3 nucleotide sequence: TGCGCCAGCAGCCGGGACGGGACTGGGGCCAACGTCCTGACTTTC.

This clonotype was seen only a few times. V is TRBV28 and J is TRBJ2-3; 7 bases map to TRBD2. This CDR3 region has 14 residues. The germline V gene encodes CDR1 MDHEN and CDR2 SYDVKM. Trimming cost V 3 bases and J 4 bases; bases outside gene matches: 4. The CDR3 DNA sequence: TGTGCCAGCAGTTTCGGCGGGAGAGCAGATACGCAGTATTTT. This encodes CASSFGGRADTQYF.

This clonotype was picked up a small number of times. A much larger clone differs by one base, so this may be a read error. The rearrangement uses TRBV15 and TRBJ2-7, with TRBD1 matching over 8 bases. CDR3 size: 14 residues. The junction had 3 bases not matched to a gene; V was cut back by 3 bases and J by 2 bases. In germline, CDR1 is LNHNV, CDR2 YYDKDF (reference sequence). CDR3 bases: TGTGCCACCAGCAGCGACAGGGGACCCTACGAGCAGTACTTC. Its protein product is CATSSDRGPYEQYF.

This chain uses TRBV7-2 with TRBJ2-1; 15 nucleotides agree with TRBD2. V lost 6 bases and J lost 9; bases outside the gene matches: 6. The CDR3 has 15 amino acids. Germline lookup yields CDR1 SGHTA and CDR2 FQGNSA. The chain's CDR3 is CASRVGLAGGFEQFF. CDR3 nucleotides: TGTGCCAGCAGGGTGGGACTAGCGGGAGGATTTGAGCAGTTCTTC. The complete variable domain, with remaining parts taken from reference TRBV7-2 and TRBJ2-1, reads GAGVSQSPSNKVTEKGKDVELRCDPISGHTALYWYRQSLGQGLEFLIYFQGNSAPDKSGLPSDRFSAERTGGSVSTLTIQRTQQEDSAVYLCASRVGLAGGFEQFFGPGTRLTVL.

This chain links TRBV7-3 with TRBJ1-1, with D unresolved. This CDR3 is 15 amino acids long. The germline CDR1 and CDR2 sequences are SGHTA and FQGTGA. Trimming shortened V by 1 base and J by 1 base, and 10 bases separated the two germline ends. CDR3 region: CASSLMGGANTEAFF. CDR3 in DNA: TGTGCCAGCAGCTTAATGGGCGGAGCGAACACTGAAGCTTTCTTT.

V usage is TRBV5-1 and J usage is TRBJ1-2; 8 bases are a match to TRBD1. This CDR3 comprises 15 residues. CDR1 is SGHRS, CDR2 YFSETQ, per germline. V lost 4 bases, J lost 4 bases, and 9 bases stayed unmatched. The DNA of the CDR3 is TGCGCCAGCAGCATGCCGGGACAGGCTGGCTATGGCTACACCTTC. Amino acid sequence: CASSMPGQAGYGYTF.

This chain uses TRBV12-3 or TRBV12-4 with TRBJ2-1, with 13 bases fitting TRBD2. The CDR3 is 16 amino acids. The ends lost 6 bases at V and 7 bases at J; junction bases unmatched: 9. CDR3 sequence reads: CASRPTSGGPQNEQFF. CDR3 nucleotide sequence: TGTGCCAGCAGGCCGACTAGCGGGGGGCCCCAAAATGAGCAGTTCTTC.

The chain joins TRBV4-1 to TRBJ2-1, with TRBD1 as a possible D gene (5 bases). The V gene's germline CDR1 is MGHRA and CDR2 YSYEKL. The CDR3 runs to 15 residues. Trimming left V 4 bases short and J 2 bases short, with 12 bases between. The CDR3 here is CASSRNQDTYNEQFF. CDR3 DNA sequence: TGCGCCAGCAGCCGCAACCAGGACACCTACAATGAGCAGTTCTTC.

In this sample, this clonotype turned up a few times. This chain connects TRBV6-4 to TRBJ2-5, with D perhaps matching TRBD1 (6 bases). Germline-derived CDR1 and CDR2 are MRHNA and SNTAGT. The CDR3 runs to 16 residues. The V end lost 7 bases, the J end lost 3 bases, and 21 bases lay between the germline ends. The CDR3 bases are TGTGCCAGCACTCCATTCGGACAGCCTGAGGAAGAGACCCAGTACTTC. This gives the protein CASTPFGQPEEETQYF.

The CDR3 nucleotides are TGCGCCAGCAGCCAAGATCGGACGTTATCAGCTAACTATGGCTACACCTTC. It encodes CASSQDRTLSANYGYTF. The J gene is TRBJ1-2, the V gene TRBV4-1; D remains unclear. Trimming left V 0 bases short and J 0 bases short, with 14 bases between. Germline CDR1 and CDR2: MGHRA and YSYEKL. This CDR3 contains 17 residues.

The chain links TRBV11-3 to TRBJ2-2; either TRBD1 or TRBD2 may fit D (5 bases each). V lost 0 bases and J lost 1, with 12 bases in between. The CDR3 loop spans 17 amino acids. Germline V CDR1 and CDR2: SGHNT, YENEEA. This chain's CDR3 is CASSLEFGTGNTGELFF. Written as DNA, the CDR3 is TGTGCCAGCAGCTTAGAGTTCGGGACGGGGAACACCGGGGAGCTGTTTTTT. Together with reference TRBV11-3 and TRBJ2-2, the CDR3 gives the full variable domain: EAGVVQSPRYKIIEKKQPVAFWCNPISGHNTLYWYLQNLGQGPELLIRYENEEAVDDSQLPKDRFSAERLKGVDSTLKIQPAELGDSAVYLCASSLEFGTGNTGELFFGEGSRLTVL.

This clonotype was counted a few times. The chain uses TRBV4-3 and TRBJ2-1; D is unresolved. The CDR3 runs 16 residues. Per the germline V gene, CDR1 is LGHNA and CDR2 is YSLEER. Between the trimmed V and J ends, which lost 0 bases and 6 bases, there was a span of 15 bases. The CDR3 DNA is TGCGCCAGCAGCCAAGAATGGGCGAGTGCAGGCAATGAGCAGTTCTTC. Translating gives CASSQEWASAGNEQFF.

This clonotype was seen ten or more times. The CDR3 DNA reads TGTGCCAGCAGCGCCCGTCCCGGGACAGTGATCAATGAGCAGTTCTTC. Its protein product is CASSARPGTVINEQFF. The rearrangement uses TRBV9 and TRBJ2-1; 7 bases align to TRBD1. The CDR3 is 16 residues long. Germline lookup yields CDR1 SGDLS and CDR2 YYNGEE. The ends lost 3 bases at V and 6 bases at J; junction bases unmatched: 12. Together with reference TRBV9 and TRBJ2-1, the CDR3 gives the full variable domain: DSGVTQTPKHLITATGQRVTLRCSPRSGDLSVYWYQQSLDQGLQFLIQYYNGEERAKGNILERFSAQQFPDLHSELNLSSLELGDSALYFCASSARPGTVINEQFFGPGTRLTVL.

This clonotype was detected only a few times. V and J are TRBV20-1 and TRBJ1-2; 8 bases match TRBD1. The length of the CDR3 is 13 residues. Trimming removed 3 bases from V and 4 bases from J; junction bases left unmatched: 4. Germline V lookup: CDR1 DFQATT, CDR2 SNEGSKA (reference sequence). As DNA, the CDR3 is TGCAGTGCTAGGTGGACAGGGTCCTATGGCTACACCTTC. This encodes CSARWTGSYGYTF.

The CDR3 loop reads CASSDSAGDHGELFF. CDR3 DNA sequence: TGTGCCAGCAGTGACTCAGCAGGGGATCACGGGGAGCTGTTTTTT. V usage is TRBV6-4 and J usage is TRBJ2-2; TRBD1 is a possible D gene (6 bases). The CDR3 is 15 residues long. Deletions cut 0 bases from V and 7 bases from J, with 12 bases between. Germline V gene sequence: CDR1 MRHNA, CDR2 SNTAGT.

Only a few counts were recorded for this clonotype. In nucleotides, the CDR3 is TGTGCCAGCAGCTTTACTAGCGGGAGTTGGTCTGATACGCAGTATTTT. Translating gives CASSFTSGSWSDTQYF. The rearrangement links TRBV7-9 to TRBJ2-3, with TRBD2 matching over 11 bases. Germline V CDR1 and CDR2: SEHNR, FQNEAQ (reference sequence). The CDR3 consists of 16 residues. J gave up 6 bases and V 3 bases, and 8 bases lay outside the gene matches.

V is TRBV29-1 and J is TRBJ2-1, with 8 bases fitting TRBD2. V shed 0 bases, J shed 0 bases, and the junction held 4 bases outside the gene matches. The CDR3 loop spans 16 amino acids. Germline CDR1 is SQVTM and CDR2 is ANQGSEA. The CDR3 reads CSVEESSGSSYNEQFF. CDR3 bases: TGCAGCGTTGAAGAAAGCAGCGGGAGCTCCTACAATGAGCAGTTCTTC.

This clonotype was counted a few times. CDR3 in amino acids: CASRRAGRENGYTF. In DNA form, the CDR3 reads TGTGCCAGCAGGAGGGCAGGGAGAGAGAATGGCTACACCTTC. V is TRBV6-2 or TRBV6-3 and J is TRBJ1-2, with D tentatively TRBD1 (5 bases). V was shortened by 6 bases and J by 6 bases, with 17 bases between the two germline ends. The CDR3 is made up of 14 amino acids. Germline V CDR1 and CDR2: MNHEY, SVGEGT.

This sequence joins TRBV3-1 and TRBJ2-1; D not certain. This CDR3 comprises 12 residues. Germline assignment: CDR1 LGHDT and CDR2 YNNKEL (reference sequence). The V end was cut by 1 base, the J end by 15 bases, with 13 bases between. The CDR3 spells CASSQVNGVLFF. Written as DNA, the CDR3 is TGTGCCAGCAGCCAAGTAAACGGAGTCTTGTTCTTC.

This sequence joins TRBV15 and TRBJ1-1, with unresolved D. Germline V gene lookup returns CDR1 LNHNV and CDR2 YYDKDF (reference sequence). The CDR3 loop spans 11 amino acids. Trimming took 11 bases from V and 0 from J, leaving 7 bases between them. DNA of the CDR3: TGTGCCGCGGGGTTGAACACTGAAGCTTTCTTT. Protein product: CAAGLNTEAFF.

This chain joins TRBV2 and TRBJ1-6, with D tentatively TRBD1 (5 bases). V was trimmed by 5 bases and J by 5 bases, leaving 13 bases between them. The CDR3 is made up of 15 amino acids. CDR1 and CDR2 from the germline V gene are SNHLY and FYNNEI. The CDR3 region has the DNA TGTGCCAGCAGTCGGGGACGGAATCATAATTCACCCCTCCACTTT. This codes for CASSRGRNHNSPLHF.

The chain links TRBV24-1 to TRBJ2-2; 9 positions agree with TRBD1. V lost 6 bases, J lost 3 bases, and 4 bases stayed unmatched. Germline assignment: CDR1 KGHDR and CDR2 SFDVKD. This CDR3 comprises 15 residues. The chain's CDR3 is CATSSTGGYTGELFF. In nucleotides, the CDR3 is TGTGCCACCAGTTCGACAGGGGGATACACCGGGGAGCTGTTTTTT.

V gene TRBV12-3 or TRBV12-4 combines with J gene TRBJ1-3; maybe TRBD1 (5 bases). The V and J ends lost 1 base and 4 bases respectively, with 5 bases between them. This CDR3 has 13 amino acids. The CDR3, as DNA: TGTGCCAGCAGTTTAGGACAGGGAAACACCATATATTTT. Translating it yields CASSLGQGNTIYF.

This clonotype was counted many times. The V and J genes are TRBV20-1 and TRBJ2-1; D is uncertain. Trimming pared 1 base from V and 7 bases from J, leaving 8 bases between. The CDR3 consists of 12 residues. CDR1 and CDR2 from the germline V gene are DFQATT and SNEGSKA (reference sequence). CDR3 protein: CSARVKDNEQFF. CDR3 coding DNA: TGCAGTGCTAGAGTTAAGGATAATGAGCAGTTCTTC.

The V and J genes are TRBV5-6 and TRBJ2-3; D gene ambiguous. Deletions cut 1 base from V and 7 bases from J, with 10 bases between. The CDR3 sequence is 13 residues long. Looked up from germline, CDR1 is SGHDT and CDR2 is YYEEEE. The CDR3 bases are TGTGCCAGCAGCTTGCGCGAGACCTATACGCAGTATTTT. Its translation: CASSLRETYTQYF.

This rearrangement joins TRBV7-7 to TRBJ2-4, with D hard to call. The ends were cut back, 4 bases at V and 0 bases at J, with 10 bases in the middle. There are 15 residues in the CDR3. CDR1 is SSHAT and CDR2 is FNYEAQ in the germline V gene (reference sequence). CDR3 DNA: TGTGCCAGCAGCTCAGCGCGCCAAGCCAAAAACATTCAGTACTTC. Amino acids: CASSSARQAKNIQYF. Full variable domain (missing parts from reference TRBV7-7 and TRBJ2-4): GAGVSQSPRYKVTKRGQDVTLRCDPISSHATLYWYQQALGQGPEFLTYFNYEAQPDKSGLPSDRFSAERPEGSISTLTIQRTEQRDSAMYRCASSSARQAKNIQYFGAGTRLSVL.

V is TRBV9 and J is TRBJ1-3; D remains unclear. Trimming shortened V by 6 bases and J by 3 bases, and 13 bases separated the two germline ends. Germline V gives CDR1 SGDLS, CDR2 YYNGEE. The CDR3 has 14 amino acids. The DNA for the CDR3 is TGTGCCAGCACCAGCGGCGGTGTTGGAAACACCATATATTTT. Its translation is CASTSGGVGNTIYF.

This clonotype was seen many times. V and J are TRBV7-2 and TRBJ2-1; TRBD2 aligns across 13 bases. Germline CDR1 reads SGHTA; CDR2 reads FQGNSA. The CDR3 extends over 17 amino acids. With 0 bases clipped from V and 8 bases from J, the junction kept 7 bases outside the gene matches. CDR3 DNA sequence: TGTGCCAGCAGCTTAGCGCGCTGGACTAGCGGGAGCGATGAGCAGTTCTTC. This codes for CASSLARWTSGSDEQFF.

The gene calls are TRBV7-8 and TRBJ2-3; TRBD2 might be the D (5 bases). Germline CDR1 reads SGHVS; CDR2 reads FQNEAQ. The ends were cut back, 2 bases at V and 4 bases at J, with 13 bases in the middle. The CDR3 length is 15 residues. In DNA, the CDR3 is TGTGCCAGCAGCTTAAGAACTAGGCACTCAGATACGCAGTATTTT. Protein: CASSLRTRHSDTQYF.